Detailed here is one TCR beta chain. Its binding antigen is unknown. The input lacks base qualities; no much larger clone sits a single base away. Taken from the germline V gene (reference sequence), the CDR1 and CDR2 loops are PRHDT and FYEKMQ. V loses 0 bases at its end and J loses 7 bases; junction bases beyond the gene matches: 9. The CDR3 runs 18 amino acids, cysteine and phenylalanine included. The sequence is cut down to CDR3 DNA, 54 bases in frame from base 1. This record comes from a study of blood T cell repertoires in COVID-19 (dated by TCRdb to 2018 to 2021). With regard to the full study: Collaborator samples came from the United States, Italy and Spain and covered acute and convalescent phases of COVID-19. The prospective study material was composed of cDNA or gDNA derived from T cells, B-cell-depleted T cells, or PBMCs. Deeply sampled blood TCRbeta repertoires from subjects exposed to, actively infected with, or recovered from COVID-19 were included in the dataset. The repertoires were made available in a free public database intended to serve as a resource for research on the immune response to SARS-CoV-2. Samples were obtained from the ongoing ImmuneRACE study (first 160 participants) and from over 1,000 subjects provided by 6 global collaborators. Sample metadata almost always included a de-identified subject ID, COVID-19 status, age in years and sex. Where available, HLA class I and class II types were obtained from metadata supplied by the sample provider rather than from assay-based typing.

Each collaborating institution followed its own protocols to collect whole blood in K2EDTA tubes. For TCRbeta analysis, collaborators shipped samples as frozen whole blood, isolated PBMCs, or DNA extracted from either of those sample types. TCRbeta CDR3 regions were amplified from genomic DNA by means of the immunoSEQ Assay, a bias-controlled multiplex PCR. The study's own analysis went as follows. The number of nucleated cells in each sample was estimated by amplification of reference gene primers within the assay. To quantify the absolute abundance of each unique TCRbeta CDR3 rearrangement, sequence reads were collapsed and filtered. For each sample, productive Simpson clonality was calculated as the square root of Simpson's diversity index over productive rearrangements. TCRdb obtained this table from immuneACCESS and retained in-frame rearrangements with V and J assigned. These tables miss some clones; where compared with another copy, unresolved V genes account for less than half of the shortfall, and the remainder is unexplained. From that table come the V and J calls and clone size; the DNA was used to work out D and trimming. Recorded for this sample are around 120,000 clones; around four fifths of them occurred a single time. Roughly 7.1% of the sample belongs to the ten largest clones.

Results and caveats for the whole study, not just this receptor: How much clinical and demographic metadata was included differed by source and by participant, and the metadata was provided uncurated.

This sequence was found in a man between 65 and 85 years old with active or convalescent COVID-19. The sample consisted of peripheral blood. The chain is made from TRBV13 and TRBJ2-3; 14 nucleotides in the junction match TRBD2. The nucleotides read TGTGCCAGCAGCTTAGGAGGGGGGACTAGCGGGAGACGGTATACGCAGTATTTT. Its amino acids are CASSLGGGTSGRRYTQYF.